This T cell receptor beta chain is from a study of blood T cell repertoires in COVID-19. Study context: The cDNA or gDNA used as material had been derived from T cells, B-cell-depleted T cells, or PBMCs.

Germline V gene lookup returns CDR1 SGHDT and CDR2 YYEEEE. Between the trimmed V and J ends, which lost 1 base and 0 bases, there was a span of 11 bases. The CDR3 has 16 residues. How the authors handled the data: Nucleated cell number was recorded as an estimate derived from reference gene primer amplification. Profiling relied on immunoSEQ multiplex PCR, and the TCRdb table lists in-frame clones only, not all of them. V, J and clone size are those of that table, while D and trimming were read from the DNA. The sample gives about 160,000 clones, 92% of which show up once; roughly 5% is in the top ten.

Sequences were obtained from peripheral blood. The V gene is TRBV5-6, the J gene TRBJ1-3; D gene uncertain. The source of this sequence is a man younger than 40 with COVID-19, enrolled during active disease. This chain's CDR3 is CASSLRHSYSGNTIYF. Written as DNA, the CDR3 is TGTGCCAGCAGCTTGAGACACTCGTACTCTGGAAACACCATATATTTT.